This passage covers 7 T cell receptor beta chains from one sample sequenced in a study of T-cell memory formation after mild COVID-19 (dated by TCRdb to 2020 to 2022). The library was prepared using 5' RACE. The sample was run on an Illumina NovaSeq 6000. The raw public data were reprocessed by TCRdb itself: fastp quality trimming at Q25, MiXCR clonotype calling, in-frame beta chains only. Identical CDR3 protein sequences are pooled into one entry, listed with their most common genes and DNA. Recorded for this sample are about 600,000 distinct CDR3 sequences; about a fifth of them occurred a single time. The ten largest make up roughly 8.3% of the sample. Sequenced input: PBMCs or a T cell subset sorted from them (not recorded which). All receptors come from an adult woman who had mild COVID-19 (a few samples of this study predate the infection). The sample titles of this study are shuffled in the database, so cell type and time point are left out; the donor was told from shared clones.

The rearrangement uses TRBV12-3 or TRBV12-4 and TRBJ2-4; TRBD1 is a possible D gene (5 bases). CDR3 size: 14 residues. Deletions cut 5 bases from V and 3 bases from J, with 11 bases between. The CDR3 spells CASSMGRDKNIQYF. In DNA, the CDR3 is TGTGCCAGCAGTATGGGCAGGGACAAAAACATTCAGTACTTC.

The chain links TRBV29-1 to TRBJ1-1; perhaps TRBD1 as D (5 bases). Germline V gene sequence: CDR1 SQVTM, CDR2 ANQGSEA. V was trimmed by 4 bases and J by 6 bases, leaving 12 bases between them. The CDR3 is 12 amino acids. The CDR3 DNA reads as TGCAGCGTTGCGCCGGGGGTGCCTGAAGCTTTCTTT. It is translated as CSVAPGVPEAFF.

This clonotype was seen more than once but under ten times. The chain combines TRBV20-1 with TRBJ1-4; D not resolved. The CDR3 is 12 amino acids. The germline gives CDR1 DFQATT, CDR2 SNEGSKA (reference sequence). V shed 0 bases and J shed 7 bases, with 6 bases lying between them. In nucleotides, the CDR3 is TGCAGTGCTAGAGACTCCTTTGAAAAACTGTTTTTT. Translation: CSARDSFEKLFF.

The table lists this clonotype with a few counts. The chain couples TRBV3-1 to TRBJ2-1; the D gene is possibly TRBD1 (5 bases). CDR3 length: 14 amino acids. V was clipped by 4 bases and J by 7 bases, with 14 bases between them. Germline CDR1 and CDR2: LGHDT and YNNKEL (reference sequence). For the CDR3, the DNA is TGTGCCAGCAGCCTCCGACAGATCCAGAATGAGCAGTTCTTC. Translation: CASSLRQIQNEQFF.

CDR3 in amino acids: CASSAGLPNTDTQYF. As DNA, the CDR3 is TGTGCCAGCTCAGCGGGACTCCCAAACACAGATACGCAGTATTTT. V is TRBV18 and J is TRBJ2-3; weak D call: TRBD2 (6 bases). Trimming pared 5 bases from V and 2 bases from J, leaving 14 bases between. The CDR3 is made up of 15 amino acids. CDR1 and CDR2 (germline): KGHSH, LQKENI.

Only a few counts were recorded for this clonotype. V gene TRBV9 combines with J gene TRBJ2-2; 7 bases line up with TRBD1. Germline CDR1 and CDR2: SGDLS and YYNGEE. The CDR3 has 15 amino acids. Unmatched junction bases numbered 2, after V lost 3 bases and J lost 0 bases. The CDR3 DNA reads TGTGCCAGCAGCGGGACAGGCGCGAACACCGGGGAGCTGTTTTTT. This translates into CASSGTGANTGELFF.

The sample holds a few counts of this clonotype. The chain carries TRBV2 and TRBJ2-2, with 7 positions matching TRBD1. Looked up from germline, CDR1 is SNHLY and CDR2 is FYNNEI. This CDR3 region has 13 residues. Trimming took 4 bases from V and 5 from J; bases not matched to a gene: 1. CDR3 loop: CASSGQGTGELFF. CDR3 in DNA: TGTGCCAGCAGTGGACAGGGAACCGGGGAGCTGTTTTTT.